What follows is one T cell receptor beta chain and its context. The antigen remains undetermined. Vbeta (60) and Jbeta (13) primers were used in the PCR. The repertoire was sequenced with immunoSEQ multiplex PCR; TCRdb's copy has only in-frame clones and lacks some. This repertoire comprises around 210,000 clones; its ten largest clones make up 0.9% to 1.4%. The data were obtained in a study of cytomegalovirus exposure and HLA in healthy donors. General study points: Presence/absence analyses supposed approximately even sequencing depth among donors.

This TCR derives from a girl between 2 and 10 years old in good health and CMV-seropositive. Sequenced material: PBMCs.

CDR3 sequence (DNA): TGTGCCAGCAGAGTTTATAGCGGGATCTACCCAGAGACCCAGTACTTC. This sequence encodes CASRVYSGIYPETQYF. This sequence joins TRBV27 and TRBJ2-5, with TRBD2 identical over 8 bases. V trimming: 6 bases; J trimming: 4 bases; junction bases outside the gene matches: 13. This CDR3 contains 16 residues. The germline V gene has CDR1 MNHEY and CDR2 SMNVEV (reference sequence).